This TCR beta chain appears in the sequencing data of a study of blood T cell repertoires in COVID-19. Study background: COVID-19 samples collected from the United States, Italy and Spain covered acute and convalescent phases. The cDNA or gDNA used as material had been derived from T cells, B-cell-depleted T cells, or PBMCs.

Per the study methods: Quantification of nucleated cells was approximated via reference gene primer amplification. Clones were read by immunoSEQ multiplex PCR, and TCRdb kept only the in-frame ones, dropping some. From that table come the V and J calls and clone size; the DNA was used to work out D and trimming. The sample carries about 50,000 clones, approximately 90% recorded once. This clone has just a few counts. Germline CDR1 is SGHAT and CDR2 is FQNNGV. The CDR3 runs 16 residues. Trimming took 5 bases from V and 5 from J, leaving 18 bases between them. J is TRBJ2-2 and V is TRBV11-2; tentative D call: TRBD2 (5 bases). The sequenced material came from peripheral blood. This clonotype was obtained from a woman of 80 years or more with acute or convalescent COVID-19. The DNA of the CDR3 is TGTGCCAGCAGCGGAACCTTATATCGGGGAACCGGGGAGCTGTTTTTT. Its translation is CASSGTLYRGTGELFF.